These T cell receptor beta chains were read from a single sample in a study of a mutant IDH1 vaccine in newly diagnosed glioma. Some clones are missing from TCRdb's copy, which holds only in-frame ones; the method was immunoSEQ multiplex PCR. The table includes over 30,000 clones, 85% to 90% detected once. For these TCRs, the target antigens are not known. Source: PBMCs, taken from a glioma patient whose treatment included an IDH1 peptide vaccine. These receptors originate from a woman aged 30 to 39 with glioma. Each CDR3 is given with its conserved first and last residue. A D gene is named only where the DNA matches it firmly. A row's size may be missing; if present it is once, few, many or a size class.

DNA	CDR3	size	V	J	D
TGTGCCAGCAGCCTTTATAATTCACCCCTCCACTTT	CASSLYNSPLHF	-	TRBV6-5	TRBJ1-6	-
TGTGCCATTCGAGAGGGGGCGTCCTACGAGCAGTACTTC	CAIREGASYEQYF	-	TRBV10-3	TRBJ2-7	TRBD1
TGCGCCAGCATATCAAACACTGAAGCTTTCTTT	CASISNTEAFF	few	TRBV5-1	TRBJ1-1	-
TGTGCCAGCAGTTATTACAGGGGGGGCTTTTACGAGCAGTACTTC	CASSYYRGGFYEQYF	-	TRBV5-6	TRBJ2-7	-
TGTGCCAGCAGCATAAGGGACAGGGGGGACACTGAAGCTTTCTTT	CASSIRDRGDTEAFF	-	TRBV11-2	TRBJ1-1	TRBD1
TGTGCCAGCAGTGAAGGGCAGGGAGTAGGTTTGGGCAATCAGCCCCAGCATTTT	CASSEGQGVGLGNQPQHF	-	TRBV2	TRBJ1-5	-
TGTGCCAGCAGCCCCCGGGACAGGGGCTACACTGAAGCTTTCTTT	CASSPRDRGYTEAFF	-	TRBV7-8	TRBJ1-1	TRBD1
TGTGCCAGCAGTTCCCCAGGTCAGGGGAAGTCCTACGAGCAGTACTTC	CASSSPGQGKSYEQYF	-	TRBV27	TRBJ2-7	-
TGTGCCAGTAGGACGGCCCTCTCGGGCTACGGCACTGAAGCTTTCTTT	CASRTALSGYGTEAFF	-	TRBV19	TRBJ1-1	-
TGCAGCGTGGCCGTGGGTGGGGGTACTGAAGCTTTCTTT	CSVAVGGGTEAFF	once	TRBV29-1	TRBJ1-1	-
TGTGCCAGCAGCTTAGCCGGGCAGGGGGTGACCGAGCAGTACTTC	CASSLAGQGVTEQYF	once	TRBV7-2	TRBJ2-7	TRBD1
TGTGCCAGCGGCACGGGGGCGGGCGAGCAGTACTTC	CASGTGAGEQYF	-	TRBV25-1	TRBJ2-7	-
TGTGCCAGCAAACCGGGACAGGGGCGGGGAGCTTTCTTT	CASKPGQGRGAFF	-	TRBV6-6	TRBJ1-1	TRBD1
TGCGCCAGCAGCCAAGAGGGAGAGACCCAGTACTTC	CASSQEGETQYF	once	TRBV4-1	TRBJ2-5	-
TGTGCCAGCAGCTTAGCGAGTGGACAGAGAAATGAAAAACTGTTTTTT	CASSLASGQRNEKLFF	-	TRBV7-9	TRBJ1-4	-
TGTGCCAGCAGCTTAGAGACAGGGGGCGAAGAGACCCAGTACTTC	CASSLETGGEETQYF	-	TRBV5-6	TRBJ2-5	TRBD1
TGTGCCACCAGCAGAGATGCGACTGAAGCTTTCTTT	CATSRDATEAFF	-	TRBV15	TRBJ1-1	-
TGTGCCAGCAGTGGGCAGACAGGGGGAGAGACCCAGTACTTC	CASSGQTGGETQYF	once	TRBV6-4	TRBJ2-5	TRBD1
TGTGCCAGCACCATGGAGGGAACCGAAGGAGATCAGCCCCAGCATTTT	CASTMEGTEGDQPQHF	-	TRBV5-4	TRBJ1-5	-
TGTGCCAGCAGCTCACAGGGGAACACTGAAGCTTTCTTT	CASSSQGNTEAFF	-	TRBV13	TRBJ1-1	-
TGTGCCAGCAGTGAACTATCGAATGAGCAGTTCTTC	CASSELSNEQFF	-	TRBV2	TRBJ2-1	-
TGTGCCAGCAGCCCCCGTGTGCAGCTCACTGAAGCTTTCTTT	CASSPRVQLTEAFF	-	TRBV11-2	TRBJ1-1	-
TGCGCCAGCAGCTTGGGGGGGCCAGGGGAAAAACTGTTTTTT	CASSLGGPGEKLFF	few	TRBV5-1	TRBJ1-4	-
TGTGCCAGCACCCCGGCGTACGGGACGAACTATGGCTACACCTTC	CASTPAYGTNYGYTF	-	TRBV27	TRBJ1-2	-
TGTGCCTGGAGGCCGGGTCAAGGAGGCTACACCTTC	CAWRPGQGGYTF	-	TRBV30	TRBJ1-2	-
TGTGCCTGGAGCCCGGTGACCGGCCAGGGGCAGCCCCAGCATTTT	CAWSPVTGQGQPQHF	-	TRBV30	TRBJ1-5	-
TGTGCCAGCAGACACCCTTCCGGGGAGCTGTTTTTT	CASRHPSGELFF	-	TRBV2	TRBJ2-2	-
TGTGCCAGCAGCCCAGGACAGGGGAAAGCTAATGAAAAACTGTTTTTT	CASSPGQGKANEKLFF	few	TRBV7-2	TRBJ1-4	TRBD1
TGTGCCAGCTCTCTTATGACAGCCCAGAGCTCCTACAATGAGCAGTTCTTC	CASSLMTAQSSYNEQFF	-	TRBV18	TRBJ2-1	-